This TCR beta chain was sequenced during a study of response to subunit inactivated influenza vaccine. Study-wide findings and caveats: A suggestion made by the authors is that each seasonal influenza vaccination recruits few new T cells.

As for this clonotype: What it recognizes is unknown.

TCRdb ran MiXCR on the RT-PCR reads and lists one entry per CDR3 protein. The table records about 300,000 distinct CDR3 sequences, roughly 22% of them present only once. V dropped 4 bases and J dropped 9; count of bases not matched to a gene: 11. The germline V gene has CDR1 MNHEY and CDR2 SMNVEV (reference sequence). This CDR3 spans 16 amino acids. This sequence originates from a man aged 50-75 years who received an inactivated influenza vaccine. The V call is TRBV27, the J call TRBJ2-1, with 11 positions matching TRBD2. The sequencing here drew on PBMCs from blood, taken approximately 22 months after vaccination. The CDR3 spells CASSYGSGRAYLEQFF. DNA of the CDR3: TGTGCCAGCAGTTATGGTAGCGGGAGGGCCTATCTTGAGCAGTTCTTC.